The rows below give T cell receptor beta chains drawn from one sample of a study of T-cell memory formation after mild COVID-19. TCRdb called the 5' RACE reads again in MiXCR, with one record for every CDR3 protein. The table includes 400,000 to 550,000 distinct CDR3 sequences, approximately 23% detected once. The sequencing input was PBMCs or a T cell subset sorted from them (not recorded which). These receptors were obtained from an adult woman who had mild COVID-19 (a few samples of this study predate the infection). Cell type and time point are not known. Both conserved end residues are part of each CDR3. Each record gives: V gene, J gene, clone size, CDR3 protein. The size of a clone is reported for some rows only, either as once, few or many, or as a class for expanded clones.

>TRBV7-3|TRBJ2-5|few
CASSLSGGVRGETQYF
>TRBV5-1|TRBJ1-1|-
CASRLGGQPNTEAFF
>TRBV20-1|TRBJ2-5|few
CSARRSGRGQETQYF
>TRBV25-1|TRBJ2-2|-
CASGTLLSTGELFF
>TRBV5-1|TRBJ2-7|-
CASSLTTQRSSYEQYF
>TRBV4-3|TRBJ2-3|-
CASSQERLNTQYF
>TRBV7-2|TRBJ1-3|few
CASSLDRGTIYF
>TRBV9|TRBJ2-7|once
CASSVELGYEQYF
>TRBV12-3/TRBV12-4|TRBJ2-3|-
CASSFQWEQYF
>TRBV4-3|TRBJ2-2|few
CASSTETGRGELFF
>TRBV5-1|TRBJ2-7|many
CASSFSGASYEQYF
>TRBV5-1|TRBJ2-3|-
CASSLDPGASTDTQYF